These 5 T cell receptor beta chains originate from one sample sequenced in a study of blood T cells in healthy people across ages. With a J-beta primer mix and a sample-barcoded 5' primer, a second PCR ran about 6 to 11 cycles. TCRdb reanalysed the 5' RACE reads using MiXCR and keeps one entry per CDR3 protein. This table holds about 1.5 million distinct CDR3 sequences, approximately 38% found once. The specimen was blood. The receptors originated from a woman aged 18-29 years in good health.

The rearrangement links TRBV21-1 to TRBJ2-1. The end of the DNA fits TRBJ2-7 better, so the J call may be wrong. TRBV21-1 is termed a pseudogene. This CDR3 comprises 18 residues. CDR3 protein: CASSKISFPAGSYNEQYF. CDR3 bases: TGTGCCAGCAGCAAAATTTCGTTTCCGGCGGGCTCCTACAATGAGCAGTACTTC.

The genes are TRBV15 and TRBJ1-2; possibly TRBD1 for D (6 bases). The CDR3 contains 16 residues. In germline, CDR1 is LNHNV, CDR2 YYDKDF (reference sequence). V was pared by 3 bases and J by 4 bases, with 18 bases between. As DNA, the CDR3 is TGTGCCACCAGCAGTCCGGGTTACAGGGATAGCTATGGCTACACCTTC. It specifies CATSSPGYRDSYGYTF.

The V gene is TRBV5-8, the J gene TRBJ1-2; 7 bases match TRBD1. Per germline, CDR1 SGHTS and CDR2 YDEGEE. The CDR3 loop spans 12 amino acids. V was pared by 9 bases and J by 4 bases, with 6 bases of the junction left unmatched. CDR3 in DNA: TGTGCCACAACAGGGGAAGGCTATGGCTACACCTTC. Translation: CATTGEGYGYTF.

The chain links TRBV15 to TRBJ2-1, with D perhaps assigned TRBD1 or TRBD2 (5 bases each). Trimming took 0 bases from V and 6 from J, leaving 15 bases between them. The germline V gene has CDR1 LNHNV and CDR2 YYDKDF (reference sequence). The CDR3 is 16 amino acids. The CDR3 sequence: CATSRDPKAGTNEQFF. CDR3 DNA sequence: TGTGCCACCAGCAGAGATCCCAAGGCAGGGACCAATGAGCAGTTCTTC.

This clonotype was observed many times. The genes are TRBV20-1 and TRBJ2-3, with a possible D match to TRBD1 (6 bases). Per germline, CDR1 DFQATT and CDR2 SNEGSKA (reference sequence). This CDR3 is 12 amino acids long. Trimming cost V 2 bases and J 4 bases, with 7 bases left between them. The DNA of the CDR3 is TGCAGTGCTAGAAAGGGGGCAGATACGCAGTATTTT. It is translated as CSARKGADTQYF.